One sample yielded the 30 T cell receptor beta chains listed below, sequenced in a study of cytomegalovirus exposure and HLA in healthy donors. Both 60 Vbeta primers and 13 Jbeta primers went into the PCR. This table comes from immunoSEQ multiplex PCR, and its TCRdb copy is limited to in-frame clones, with some not included. The data contain 100,000 to 150,000 clones, approximately 80% of them singletons. Sequencing input: PBMCs. These receptors were collected from a young man in good health and CMV-seronegative.

V and J are TRBV27 and TRBJ2-1, with a tentative D call TRBD2 (5 bases). The germline V and J ends were trimmed by 5 bases and 1 base, with 15 bases remaining between them. Germline CDR1 MNHEY, CDR2 SMNVEV (reference sequence). This CDR3 spans 16 amino acids. CDR3 DNA sequence: TGTGCCAGCAGTCCGGTGGACGGAGGATCCTACAATGAGCAGTTCTTC. Translation gives CASSPVDGGSYNEQFF.

This sequence joins TRBV30 and TRBJ1-2; D remains unclear. This CDR3 has 13 residues. From germline, CDR1 is GTSNPN and CDR2 SVGIG (reference sequence). Trimming cost V 2 bases and J 8 bases, with 15 bases left between them. The CDR3 reads CAWSLSGESGYTF. The CDR3 region has the DNA TGTGCCTGGAGTCTTTCCGGGGAAAGCGGCTACACCTTC. Full variable domain (remainder filled in from reference TRBV30 and TRBJ1-2): SQTIHQWPATLVQPVGSPLSLECTVEGTSNPNLYWYRQAAGRGLQLLFYSVGIGQISSEVPQNLSASRPQDRQFILSSKKLLLSDSGFYLCAWSLSGESGYTFGSGTRLTVV.

This chain connects TRBV19 to TRBJ1-5; D unresolved. V lost 6 bases, J lost 1 base, and 10 bases lay in between. In germline, CDR1 is LNHDA, CDR2 SQIVND (reference sequence). This CDR3 has 14 amino acids. The CDR3 is CASRVLKSNQPQHF. CDR3 sequence (DNA): TGTGCCAGTAGGGTTCTAAAAAGCAATCAGCCCCAGCATTTT. The whole variable domain, remainder taken from reference TRBV19 and TRBJ1-5, is DGGITQSPKYLFRKEGQNVTLSCEQNLNHDAMYWYRQDPGQGLRLIYYSQIVNDFQKGDIAEGYSVSREKKESFPLTVTSAQKNPTAFYLCASRVLKSNQPQHFGDGTRLSIL.

The CDR3 bases are TGTGCCAGCAGACCCAGCGGGGACTTGTACGAGCAGTACTTC. It encodes CASRPSGDLYEQYF. This chain connects TRBV27 to TRBJ2-7, with 7 nucleotides matching TRBD2. The CDR3 runs to 14 residues. Germline V gene lookup returns CDR1 MNHEY and CDR2 SMNVEV (reference sequence). V shed 6 bases and J 4 bases; nucleotides not matched to a gene: 9.

The CDR3 here is CASSELVGDRGNNEQFF. The DNA of the CDR3 is TGTGCCAGCAGTGAACTAGTGGGGGACAGGGGAAACAATGAGCAGTTCTTC. The chain is built from TRBV2 and TRBJ2-1, with 10 bases matching TRBD1. Germline V lookup: CDR1 SNHLY, CDR2 FYNNEI. This CDR3 is 17 amino acids long. J gave up 5 bases and V 2 bases, and 9 bases lay outside the gene matches.

The gene calls are TRBV7-2 and TRBJ1-2; 9 bases fit TRBD1. The J segment lost 6 bases and the V segment lost 5 bases, leaving 10 bases of the junction unmatched. The CDR3 runs to 15 residues. Germline V gene data show CDR1 as SGHTA and CDR2 as FQGNSA. The CDR3 DNA reads TGTGCCAGCAGCCTAGGCCACCGGGACAGGGATGGCTACACCTTC. This encodes CASSLGHRDRDGYTF.

The gene calls are TRBV2 and TRBJ2-5, with D possibly TRBD1 on 5 matching bases. Germline V lookup: CDR1 SNHLY, CDR2 FYNNEI. This CDR3 contains 11 residues. V lost 6 bases and J 9 bases, leaving 11 bases between the germline ends. The CDR3 loop reads CASRQQVAQYF. The CDR3 nucleotides are TGTGCCAGCAGACAACAGGTCGCCCAGTACTTC.

The rearrangement joins TRBV27 to TRBJ1-4; D perhaps matches TRBD1 (5 bases). The CDR3 loop spans 14 amino acids. V dropped 5 bases and J dropped 8 bases, with 15 bases sitting between them. Germline CDR1 reads MNHEY; CDR2 reads SMNVEV (reference sequence). The chain's CDR3 is CASSGREGDEKLFF. The CDR3 DNA is TGTGCCAGCAGTGGCAGGGAGGGCGACGAAAAACTGTTTTTT.

The chain employs TRBV5-8 and TRBJ1-1; D is possibly TRBD1 (5 bases). The CDR3 is 16 residues long. Germline CDR1 is SGHTS and CDR2 is YDEGEE. Trimming took off 0 bases at V and 2 bases at J, with 14 bases between the two ends. The CDR3 here is CASSLALAGGNTEAFF. CDR3 in DNA: TGTGCCAGCAGCTTGGCCCTCGCCGGGGGAAACACTGAAGCTTTCTTT.

There are a few counts of this clone. This chain's CDR3 is CASSLSKGGQPQHF. CDR3 DNA: TGTGCCAGCAGTTTATCGAAGGGAGGGCAGCCCCAGCATTTT. The chain uses TRBV27 and TRBJ1-5; the D is unclear. There are 14 residues in the CDR3. Germline CDR1 and CDR2: MNHEY and SMNVEV (reference sequence). With 0 bases removed from V and 7 bases from J, the gap between germline ends came to 10 bases.

CDR3 nucleotides: TGTGCCAGCAGGTCCACCGGGACAATCTACGAGCAGTACTTC. Protein sequence: CASRSTGTIYEQYF. The V and J genes are TRBV6-1 and TRBJ2-7, with D possibly TRBD1 on 6 matching bases. Looked up from germline, CDR1 is MNHNS and CDR2 is SASEGT. This CDR3 comprises 14 residues. With 6 bases removed from V and 3 bases from J, the gap between germline ends came to 15 bases.

The genes are TRBV27 and TRBJ1-6, with TRBD1 as a possible D gene (5 bases). Germline CDR1 MNHEY, CDR2 SMNVEV (reference sequence). V lost 6 bases and J 7 bases, leaving 16 bases between the germline ends. The CDR3 totals 15 residues. The CDR3 loop reads CASRPSDSVNSPLHF. The CDR3 nucleotides read TGTGCCAGCAGACCCTCAGACAGTGTCAATTCACCCCTCCACTTT.

This rearrangement joins TRBV7-2 to TRBJ2-5; the match to TRBD2 covers 11 bases. Unmatched junction bases numbered 6, after V lost 2 bases and J lost 1 base. This CDR3 spans 17 amino acids. Germline lookup yields CDR1 SGHTA and CDR2 FQGNSA. CDR3 sequence (DNA): TGTGCCAGCAGCTTACGGCTAGCGGGGGGAGGCCAAGAGACCCAGTACTTC. This codes for CASSLRLAGGGQETQYF.

The V and J genes are TRBV28 and TRBJ1-1; maybe TRBD1 (5 bases). The germline gives CDR1 MDHEN, CDR2 SYDVKM. V gave up 6 bases and J gave up 1 base, with 12 bases separating them. The CDR3 covers 14 residues. CDR3 loop: CASRPGRPNTEAFF. The CDR3 DNA reads as TGTGCCAGCAGGCCAGGGAGGCCGAACACTGAAGCTTTCTTT.

This chain joins TRBV4-3 and TRBJ2-1, with 8 positions matching TRBD2. CDR1 and CDR2 from the germline V gene are LGHNA and YSLEER. Germline trimming cut 1 base from V and 12 bases from J; bases unmatched to any gene: 14. The CDR3 sequence is 16 residues long. The CDR3 DNA reads as TGCGCCAGCAGCCAAGTTAGGGTTAGCGGGGAGCAGGTGCAGTTCTTC. This gives the protein CASSQVRVSGEQVQFF.

The chain combines TRBV5-6 with TRBJ1-2; 8 bases are shared with TRBD1. V was pared by 2 bases and J by 7 bases, with 7 bases of the junction left unmatched. Germline V gives CDR1 SGHDT, CDR2 YYEEEE. There are 14 residues in the CDR3. The DNA for the CDR3 is TGTGCCAGCAGCTTTTCCGACAGGGGAAGTGGCTACACCTTC. Translated: CASSFSDRGSGYTF.

A few counts support this clone. The chain joins TRBV14 to TRBJ1-4; D unclear. Germline V lookup: CDR1 SGHDN, CDR2 FVKESK. The V gene lost 1 base and the J gene lost 14 bases, with 11 bases spanning the gap. This CDR3 is 12 amino acids long. The CDR3 DNA is TGTGCCAGCAGCCAAGGGGGAGGATGGCTGTTTTTT. As protein: CASSQGGGWLFF.

This rearrangement joins TRBV18 to TRBJ2-5, with a possible D match to TRBD2 (7 bases). CDR1 is KGHSH, CDR2 LQKENI, per germline. V lost 0 bases and J 3 bases, leaving 14 bases between the germline ends. This CDR3 comprises 16 residues. CDR3 amino acids: CASSPPGGGLKETQYF. CDR3 DNA: TGTGCCAGCTCACCACCAGGCGGGGGCCTAAAAGAGACCCAGTACTTC.

CDR3 region: CASRPGGGVGPQHF. CDR3 coding DNA: TGCGCCAGCCGGCCGGGGGGAGGTGTAGGGCCCCAGCATTTT. This rearrangement joins TRBV5-1 to TRBJ1-5, with a tentative D call TRBD1 (5 bases). Trimming removed 7 bases at V and 9 bases at J, with 20 bases between. Germline V gene sequence: CDR1 SGHRS, CDR2 YFSETQ. This CDR3 comprises 14 residues.

V and J are TRBV19 and TRBJ1-2; D is unclear. The CDR3 covers 11 residues. Germline CDR1 is LNHDA and CDR2 is SQIVND (reference sequence). Deletions cut 8 bases from V and 5 bases from J, with 9 bases between. CDR3 in DNA: TGTGCCAGTCGTGAGGGTTATGGCTACACCTTC. Translation: CASREGYGYTF.

The rearrangement links TRBV10-2 to TRBJ1-1, with D hard to call. CDR1 WSHSY and CDR2 SAAADI come from the germline V gene. This CDR3 comprises 10 residues. V shed 8 bases and J shed 5 bases, with 6 bases lying between them. The CDR3 coding sequence is TGCGCCAGCGGGAGGACTGAAGCTTTCTTT. It specifies CASGRTEAFF.

The chain carries TRBV4-3 and TRBJ2-6, with D tentatively TRBD1 (6 bases). Trimming pared 5 bases from V and 0 bases from J, leaving 11 bases between. The length of the CDR3 is 16 residues. Germline V gene sequence: CDR1 LGHNA, CDR2 YSLEER. The CDR3 here is CASSLTGISGANVLTF. CDR3 bases: TGCGCCAGCAGCTTAACAGGGATCTCTGGGGCCAACGTCCTGACTTTC.

V gene TRBV30 combines with J gene TRBJ2-6; TRBD1 matches at 9 bases. Germline V CDR1 and CDR2: GTSNPN, SVGIG (reference sequence). J gave up 8 bases and V 5 bases, and 1 base lay outside the gene matches. The CDR3 is 12 amino acids. CDR3 DNA sequence: TGTGCCTGGGGACAGGGGACCAACGTCCTGACTTTC. This encodes CAWGQGTNVLTF.

This clone showed up just a few times. This chain joins TRBV19 and TRBJ2-4, with D uncertain. This CDR3 region has 16 residues. V lost 5 bases and J lost 0, with 14 bases in between. Germline assignment: CDR1 LNHDA and CDR2 SQIVND (reference sequence). CDR3 residues: CASSDVAGRAKNIQYF. The CDR3 DNA reads as TGTGCCAGTAGTGACGTGGCAGGAAGAGCCAAAAACATTCAGTACTTC.

This clone was seen a single time. CDR3 nucleotide sequence: TGTGCCTGGGTAAAACCCGGGACTAGCGCCAATGAGCAGTTCTTC. It is translated as CAWVKPGTSANEQFF. This sequence joins TRBV30 and TRBJ2-1, with 10 bases lining up with TRBD2. Germline V gene lookup returns CDR1 GTSNPN and CDR2 SVGIG (reference sequence). V lost 5 bases and J lost 6; bases outside the gene matches: 10. CDR3 length: 15 residues.

This chain uses TRBV28 with TRBJ2-2; 9 bases match TRBD1. Germline CDR1 MDHEN, CDR2 SYDVKM. With V trimmed by 3 bases and J by 5 bases, 7 bases remained unmatched. This CDR3 is 16 amino acids long. CDR3 sequence: CASSFTGGAGTGELFF. The CDR3 nucleotides are TGTGCCAGCAGTTTTACAGGGGGCGCCGGGACCGGGGAGCTGTTTTTT.

The chain has TRBV20-1 and TRBJ2-1; D gene unclear. Looked up from germline, CDR1 is DFQATT and CDR2 is SNEGSKA (reference sequence). Trimming removed 6 bases at V and 9 bases at J, with 9 bases between. The CDR3 loop spans 10 amino acids. The CDR3 loop reads CSAPHPEQFF. As DNA, the CDR3 is TGCAGTGCCCCCCATCCTGAGCAGTTCTTC.

This rearrangement joins TRBV10-3 to TRBJ1-4; maybe TRBD1 (5 bases). Germline CDR1 is ENHRY and CDR2 is SYGVKD. Trimming stripped 5 bases from V and 11 bases from J, with 18 bases between. The CDR3 spans 14 residues. The chain's CDR3 is CAISPDTAVEKLFF. The CDR3 DNA follows: TGTGCCATCAGTCCGGACACTGCAGTTGAGAAACTGTTTTTT.

The V and J genes are TRBV29-1 and TRBJ1-2; D gene unclear. The CDR3 totals 13 residues. The germline V and J ends were trimmed by 7 bases and 6 bases, with 18 bases remaining between them. CDR1 and CDR2 (germline): SQVTM, ANQGSEA. The CDR3 DNA follows: TGCAGCGGACGGAGTAACTATTTCGATGGCTACACCTTC. Encoded protein: CSGRSNYFDGYTF. Full variable domain (remainder filled in from reference TRBV29-1 and TRBJ1-2): SAVISQKPSRDICQRGTSLTIQCQVDSQVTMMFWYRQQPGQSLTLIATANQGSEATYESGFVIDKFPISRPNLTFSTLTVSNMSPEDSSIYLCSGRSNYFDGYTFGSGTRLTVV.

This clone was counted a single time. V and J are TRBV30 and TRBJ2-6; D remains ambiguous. The V gene's germline CDR1 is GTSNPN and CDR2 SVGIG (reference sequence). Trimming removed 5 bases at V and 2 bases at J, with 7 bases between. CDR3 length: 13 residues. CDR3 protein: CAWAQAGANVLTF. CDR3 nucleotide sequence: TGTGCCTGGGCCCAGGCTGGGGCCAACGTCCTGACTTTC.